One sample yielded the 16 T cell receptor beta chains listed below, sequenced in a study of cytomegalovirus exposure and HLA in healthy donors. The PCR made use of 60 Vbeta and 13 Jbeta primers. The method was immunoSEQ multiplex PCR; TCRdb's version includes in-frame clones alone and lacks a portion of them. This sample carries roughly 100,000 clones, around 77% of them seen once, and the ten largest clones take less than 10%. The material sequenced was PBMCs. The receptors derive from a female donor in good health and CMV-seronegative.

This clone was recorded once. The rearrangement joins TRBV19 to TRBJ1-5; 12 positions agree with TRBD1. Germline V lookup: CDR1 LNHDA, CDR2 SQIVND (reference sequence). The CDR3 loop spans 16 amino acids. Trimming at V came to 5 bases and at J to 7 bases, leaving 9 bases not matched to a gene. The CDR3 is CASSPWGQGARQPQHF. CDR3 bases: TGTGCCAGTAGTCCCTGGGGACAGGGGGCCAGGCAGCCCCAGCATTTT.

This clone appeared a single time. The rearrangement joins TRBV6-5 to TRBJ2-2, with a tentative D call TRBD1 (6 bases). The CDR3 loop spans 15 amino acids. Looked up from germline, CDR1 is MNHEY and CDR2 is SVGAGI. The V end lost 0 bases, the J end lost 6 bases, and 11 bases lay between the germline ends. CDR3 protein: CASSYSKAGAGELFF. The CDR3 nucleotides read TGTGCCAGCAGTTACTCGAAGGCAGGGGCCGGGGAGCTGTTTTTT.

The rearrangement uses TRBV5-1 and TRBJ2-2, with D possibly TRBD2 on 5 matching bases. CDR1 and CDR2 (germline): SGHRS, YFSETQ. Trimming stripped 0 bases from V and 5 bases from J, with 14 bases between. The CDR3 consists of 16 residues. This CDR3 is CASSLDPGISTGELFF. CDR3 bases: TGCGCCAGCAGCTTGGACCCGGGGATTTCAACCGGGGAGCTGTTTTTT.

The V gene is TRBV19, the J gene TRBJ2-1; D is undetermined. The germline V gene encodes CDR1 LNHDA and CDR2 SQIVND (reference sequence). CDR3 length: 15 amino acids. V was pared by 2 bases and J by 0 bases, with 8 bases between. The CDR3 region is CASSINGFSYNEQFF. The CDR3 region has the DNA TGTGCCAGTAGTATAAATGGCTTCTCCTACAATGAGCAGTTCTTC.

V usage is TRBV10-2 and J usage is TRBJ1-4; D gene ambiguous. The germline V gene has CDR1 WSHSY and CDR2 SAAADI. CDR3 length: 12 residues. The ends were cut back, 3 bases at V and 7 bases at J, with 6 bases in the middle. The CDR3 DNA reads as TGCGCCAGCAGTGACCTGGCTGAAAAACTGTTTTTT. Its protein product is CASSDLAEKLFF.

CDR3 sequence (DNA): TGTGCCAGCAGTTTATTTGGGACAGGGGGTACGTCCCAGTACTTC. Translation: CASSLFGTGGTSQYF. This chain links TRBV27 with TRBJ2-5, with 11 nucleotides matching TRBD1. Per the germline V gene, CDR1 is MNHEY and CDR2 is SMNVEV (reference sequence). Trimming removed 1 base from V and 9 bases from J; junction bases left unmatched: 7. The CDR3 length is 15 residues.

For this clone: The junction and the germline gene differ at one end; a read error may be behind it. The chain employs TRBV7-9 and TRBJ2-5; TRBD2 matches 9 bases. Germline lookup yields CDR1 SEHNR and CDR2 FQNEAQ (reference sequence). There are 14 residues in the CDR3. The CDR3 is CSSSLGSGRETQYF. For the CDR3, the DNA is TGTTCCAGCAGCTTAGGGAGCGGGAGGGAGACCCAGTACTTC.

The V call is TRBV7-9, the J call TRBJ1-2; possibly TRBD1 for D (6 bases). The ends were cut back, 0 bases at V and 5 bases at J, with 10 bases in the middle. The CDR3 is 14 amino acids. CDR1 and CDR2 (germline): SEHNR, FQNEAQ (reference sequence). Here the CDR3 reads CASSLAGGVYGYTF. DNA for the CDR3: TGTGCCAGCAGCTTAGCAGGGGGTGTGTATGGCTACACCTTC. Full variable domain (rest looked up from reference TRBV7-9 and TRBJ1-2): DTGVSQNPRHKITKRGQNVTFRCDPISEHNRLYWYRQTLGQGPEFLTYFQNEAQLEKSRLLSDRFSAERPKGSFSTLEIQRTEQGDSAMYLCASSLAGGVYGYTFGSGTRLTVV.

This chain joins TRBV11-3 and TRBJ2-1; 8 bases are shared with TRBD1. Germline CDR1 and CDR2: SGHNT and YENEEA. Trimming cost V 0 bases and J 7 bases; bases outside gene matches: 8. This CDR3 region has 16 residues. The CDR3, as DNA: TGTGCCAGCAGCTTAGAATCTGGACAGGGTAGAAATGAGCAGTTCTTC. Amino acids: CASSLESGQGRNEQFF.

This clone appeared a single time. The rearrangement uses TRBV11-3 and TRBJ2-3; a possible D gene is TRBD2 (6 bases). Germline V gene lookup returns CDR1 SGHNT and CDR2 YENEEA. The CDR3 length is 14 residues. V dropped 5 bases and J dropped 3 bases, with 12 bases sitting between them. CDR3: CASSLGRGTDTQYF. The DNA of the CDR3 is TGTGCCAGCAGCCTGGGGCGGGGAACAGATACGCAGTATTTT.

The chain joins TRBV18 to TRBJ1-1; TRBD1 agrees at 9 bases. Germline CDR1 and CDR2: KGHSH and LQKENI. The CDR3 has 13 amino acids. The J segment lost 6 bases and the V segment lost 3 bases, leaving 2 bases of the junction unmatched. CDR3 residues: CASSPGTGPEAFF. The CDR3 coding sequence is TGTGCCAGCTCACCGGGGACAGGGCCTGAAGCTTTCTTT.

The J gene is TRBJ1-1, the V gene TRBV15, with a possible D match to TRBD1 (6 bases). Germline loops: CDR1 LNHNV, CDR2 YYDKDF (reference sequence). CDR3 length: 17 residues. The V and J ends lost 1 base and 0 bases respectively, with 15 bases between them. CDR3 in amino acids: CATSRGEQGTMNTEAFF. The CDR3 DNA reads as TGTGCCACCAGCAGAGGGGAACAGGGAACCATGAACACTGAAGCTTTCTTT.

V and J are TRBV4-2 and TRBJ2-4; 7 bases map to TRBD2. Per the germline V gene, CDR1 is LGHNA and CDR2 is YNFKEQ. The CDR3 runs to 16 residues. V lost 0 bases, J lost 0 bases, and 2 bases stayed unmatched. The CDR3 region has the DNA TGTGCCAGCAGCCAAGATGGCGGGAGAGCCAAAAACATTCAGTACTTC. Translating it yields CASSQDGGRAKNIQYF.

As regards this clone: The junction departs from the called germline gene at one end, perhaps through a read error. The chain carries TRBV28 and TRBJ2-2, with 8 bases that match TRBD2. Germline V gene data show CDR1 as MDHEN and CDR2 as SYDVKM. The CDR3 runs 16 residues. CDR3 in amino acids: CASSLREGRHTGGLFF. The CDR3 DNA reads TGTGCCAGCAGTTTACGGGAGGGCCGTCACACCGGGGGGCTGTTTTTT.

The V and J genes are TRBV7-6 and TRBJ2-7; TRBD2 matches 7 bases. Germline V gene lookup returns CDR1 SGHVS and CDR2 FNYEAQ. The V and J ends lost 5 bases and 2 bases, in that order; junction bases with no gene match: 12. The CDR3 is 16 residues long. The CDR3 region is CASSPGGSVGTYEQYF. The CDR3 DNA reads TGTGCCAGCAGCCCGGGGGGTTCAGTTGGGACCTACGAGCAGTACTTC.

The rearrangement joins TRBV9 to TRBJ2-7; 9 bases fit TRBD2. CDR3 size: 16 residues. The V and J ends lost 4 bases and 7 bases, in that order; junction bases with no gene match: 15. Germline CDR1 SGDLS, CDR2 YYNGEE. The CDR3 protein is CASSPQAGGGAQEQYF. DNA of the CDR3: TGTGCCAGCAGCCCACAAGCTGGCGGGGGGGCCCAAGAGCAGTACTTC.